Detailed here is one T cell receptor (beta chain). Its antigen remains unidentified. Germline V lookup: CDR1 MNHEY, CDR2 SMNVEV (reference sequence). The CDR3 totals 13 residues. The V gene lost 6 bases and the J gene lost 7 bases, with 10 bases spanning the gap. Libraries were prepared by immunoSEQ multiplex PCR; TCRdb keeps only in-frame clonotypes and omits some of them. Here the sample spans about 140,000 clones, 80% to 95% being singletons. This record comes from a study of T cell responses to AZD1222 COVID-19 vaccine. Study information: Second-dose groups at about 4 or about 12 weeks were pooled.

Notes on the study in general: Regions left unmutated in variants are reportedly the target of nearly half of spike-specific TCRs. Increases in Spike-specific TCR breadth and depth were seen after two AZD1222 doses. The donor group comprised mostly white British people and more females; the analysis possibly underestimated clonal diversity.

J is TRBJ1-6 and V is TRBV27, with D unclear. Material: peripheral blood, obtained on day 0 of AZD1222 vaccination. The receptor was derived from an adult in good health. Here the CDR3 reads CASRRTGNSPLHF. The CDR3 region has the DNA TGTGCCAGCAGGCGGACTGGGAATTCACCCCTCCACTTT.